The entry below gives a single TCR beta chain sequence along with its context. This sample was taken from a study of blood T cell repertoires in COVID-19. Study at large: Samples representing acute and convalescent COVID-19 were sourced from the United States, Italy and Spain.

TCRdb keeps only in-frame clones here, not all; method: immunoSEQ multiplex PCR. The repertoire consists of about 270,000 clones, with more than 75% occurring once and the leading ten covering roughly 2%. This CDR3 is 13 amino acids long. Per germline, CDR1 SGHNT and CDR2 YENEEA. V lost 4 bases and J lost 10, with 15 bases in between. Sequencing was carried out using PBMCs or T cells enriched from blood (not recorded which). The V gene is TRBV11-3, the J gene TRBJ2-3, with D perhaps TRBD2 (6 bases). This receptor was taken from a woman in her 40s with acute COVID-19. The CDR3 nucleotides read TGTGCCAGCAGCTCCGACCTGGGGGGTGCGCAGTATTTT. Amino acid sequence: CASSSDLGGAQYF.